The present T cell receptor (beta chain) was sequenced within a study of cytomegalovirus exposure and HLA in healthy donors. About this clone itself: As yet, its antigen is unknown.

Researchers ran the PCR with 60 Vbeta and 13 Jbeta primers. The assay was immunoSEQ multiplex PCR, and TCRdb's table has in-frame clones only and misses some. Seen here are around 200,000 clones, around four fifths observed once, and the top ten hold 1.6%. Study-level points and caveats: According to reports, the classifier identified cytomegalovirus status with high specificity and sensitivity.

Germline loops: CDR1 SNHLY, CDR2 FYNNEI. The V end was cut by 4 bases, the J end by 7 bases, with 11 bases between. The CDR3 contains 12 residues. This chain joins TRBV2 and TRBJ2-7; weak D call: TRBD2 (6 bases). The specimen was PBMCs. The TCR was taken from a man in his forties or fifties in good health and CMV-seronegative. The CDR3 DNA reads TGTGCCAGCAGTGGGGAGGCGAAGGAGCAGTACTTC. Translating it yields CASSGEAKEQYF.